Sequencing of this TCR beta chain was carried out in a study of Ad26.COV2.S vaccination and SARS-CoV-2 variants. CDR3 length: 14 amino acids. Unmatched junction bases numbered 4, after V lost 4 bases and J lost 3 bases. The germline CDR1 and CDR2 sequences are SGHRS and YFSETQ. Clones were sequenced by immunoSEQ multiplex PCR, and TCRdb holds only the in-frame ones, with some missing. The sample lists under 500,000 clones, over 80% occurring once. The treatment is: some 20 received Ad26.COV2.S at low or high dose, single or two shots; roughly five received placebo; per-sample allocation not given. Day 63 following the first vaccine or placebo injection was when the samples were taken.

This chain connects TRBV5-1 to TRBJ1-3; 7 bases agree with TRBD1. Sequencing used peripheral blood, obtained in a trial of Ad26.COV2.S vaccine versus placebo. The TCR was taken from a person aged 18-65 years who received the Ad26.COV2.S COVID-19 vaccine or a placebo. The CDR3 region has the DNA TGCGCCAGCAGCAAAGGGACAGTTGGAAACACCATATATTTT. Its translation is CASSKGTVGNTIYF.